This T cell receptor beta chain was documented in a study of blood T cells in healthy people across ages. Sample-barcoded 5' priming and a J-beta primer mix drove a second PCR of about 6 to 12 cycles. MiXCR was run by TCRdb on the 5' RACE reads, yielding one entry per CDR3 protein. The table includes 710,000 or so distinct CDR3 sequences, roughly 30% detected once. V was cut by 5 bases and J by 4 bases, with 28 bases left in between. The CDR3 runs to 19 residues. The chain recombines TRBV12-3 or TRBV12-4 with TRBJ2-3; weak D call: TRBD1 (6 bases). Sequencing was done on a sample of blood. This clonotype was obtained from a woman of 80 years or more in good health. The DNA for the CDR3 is TGTGCCAGCAGTGCCCTAATAGCCGGGACAAGGGGGAGAGCAGATACGCAGTATTTT. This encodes CASSALIAGTRGRADTQYF.